The next 20 T cell receptor beta chains were all read from a single sample in a study of cytomegalovirus exposure and HLA in healthy donors (dated by TCRdb to between 2016 and 2019). Library creation used the immunoSEQ multiplex PCR assay. The multiplex PCR relied on a mix of 60 forward primers for TCR Vbeta segments and 13 reverse primers for TCR Jbeta segments. In its TCRdb copy, this immuneACCESS table keeps in-frame sequences only and misses some clones. Where compared with another copy, unresolved V genes explain less than half of these, and the others have no known cause. This sample is represented by about 150,000 clones; more than 70% of them were singletons. Jointly, the top ten make up 1.5% to 2% of the sample. The sample taken for sequencing was PBMCs. The source of these receptors is a woman aged 40 to 50 in good health and CMV-seronegative.

This clone occurred a few times. The chain joins TRBV15 to TRBJ2-5, with 9 positions matching TRBD1. Matching the DNA end better, TRBJ2-7 makes the J call doubtful. The CDR3 consists of 15 residues. Germline V lookup: CDR1 LNHNV, CDR2 YYDKDF (reference sequence). CDR3 protein: CATSRTGGESYEQYF. CDR3 bases: TGTGCCACCAGCAGGACAGGGGGGGAGTCCTACGAGCAGTACTTC.

This clone has more than one count but fewer than ten. Here the CDR3 reads CASSLEGPIVGYTF. Here the CDR3 DNA reads TGTGCCAGCAGCCTCGAGGGCCCCATCGTGGGCTACACCTTC. The J gene is TRBJ1-2, the V gene TRBV5-6; D gene unclear. Germline lookup yields CDR1 SGHDT and CDR2 YYEEEE. The germline V and J ends were trimmed by 4 bases and 8 bases, with 18 bases remaining between them. This CDR3 comprises 14 residues.

This clone was detected only a few times. This rearrangement joins TRBV7-2 to TRBJ2-5, with 11 nucleotides matching TRBD1. There are 16 residues in the CDR3. After removal of 5 bases from V and 7 bases from J, the junction contained 12 bases not matched to a gene. Germline-derived CDR1 and CDR2 are SGHTA and FQGNSA. Here the CDR3 DNA reads TGTGCCAGCAGCACAACGCCGGGACAGGGGGTGTGGACCCAGTACTTC. It translates to CASSTTPGQGVWTQYF.

The chain joins TRBV9 to TRBJ2-5; 10 bases are shared with TRBD2. The CDR3 has 15 residues. J was trimmed by 2 bases and V by 4 bases; bases with no gene match: 5. In germline, CDR1 is SGDLS, CDR2 YYNGEE. CDR3 nucleotides: TGTGCCAGCAGCCCAAGGGGACTAGCGCAAGAGACCCAGTACTTC. It is translated as CASSPRGLAQETQYF.

This chain connects TRBV7-7 to TRBJ2-2; no clear D gene. V dropped 6 bases and J dropped 0 bases, with 11 bases sitting between them. The CDR3 is made up of 15 amino acids. Germline V gives CDR1 SSHAT, CDR2 FNYEAQ (reference sequence). For the CDR3, the DNA is TGTGCCAGCAGTTCAGGAACCCCGAACACCGGGGAGCTGTTTTTT. This encodes CASSSGTPNTGELFF.

The chain combines TRBV6-1 with TRBJ2-1; D might be TRBD2 (5 bases). Germline CDR1 reads MNHNS; CDR2 reads SASEGT. The length of the CDR3 is 14 residues. V was clipped by 7 bases and J by 5 bases, with 15 bases between them. CDR3 protein: CASTISWGDNEQFF. CDR3 nucleotides: TGTGCCAGCACGATCAGTTGGGGAGACAATGAGCAGTTCTTC.

CDR3 DNA sequence: TGTGCCAGCAGCTCCTCCTCCAGGGGTGTGGTTGTTCAGTACTTC. Its translation: CASSSSSRGVVVQYF. This chain uses TRBV6-5 with TRBJ2-4; weak D call: TRBD1 (6 bases). Germline CDR1 and CDR2: MNHEY and SVGAGI. The CDR3 extends over 15 amino acids. Trimming pared 6 bases from V and 11 bases from J, leaving 23 bases between.

J is TRBJ1-3 and V is TRBV18; TRBD1 matches 9 bases. The CDR3 runs 17 residues. From germline, CDR1 is KGHSH and CDR2 LQKENI. The junction had 8 bases not matched to a gene; V was cut back by 4 bases and J by 1 base. The CDR3 is CASSRVPGQGSGNTIYF. Here the CDR3 DNA reads TGTGCCAGCTCACGCGTCCCGGGACAGGGATCTGGAAACACCATATATTTT.

This clone appeared a single time. The chain couples TRBV7-9 to TRBJ2-1; 8 nucleotides line up with TRBD1. With V trimmed by 4 bases and J by 5 bases, 7 bases remained unmatched. Per germline, CDR1 SEHNR and CDR2 FQNEAQ (reference sequence). CDR3 length: 15 residues. CDR3 DNA sequence: TGTGCCAGCAGCTCACCGGGACAGGACGACAATGAGCAGTTCTTC. This gives the protein CASSSPGQDDNEQFF. Together with reference TRBV7-9 and TRBJ2-1, the CDR3 gives the full variable domain: DTGVSQNPRHKITKRGQNVTFRCDPISEHNRLYWYRQTLGQGPEFLTYFQNEAQLEKSRLLSDRFSAERPKGSFSTLEIQRTEQGDSAMYLCASSSPGQDDNEQFFGPGTRLTVL.

This clone was recorded a few times. The CDR3 loop is CASSLQGPGTDTQYF. The DNA for the CDR3 is TGTGCCAGCAGCCTGCAGGGGCCGGGCACAGATACGCAGTATTTT. J is TRBJ2-3 and V is TRBV5-6; tentative D call: TRBD1 (6 bases). CDR1 is SGHDT and CDR2 is YYEEEE in the germline V gene. Trimming took off 4 bases at V and 1 base at J, with 13 bases between the two ends. CDR3 length: 15 amino acids.

The CDR3 DNA reads TGTGCCAGCAGTCCCCGGACCGACTACGAGCAGTACTTC. Its protein product is CASSPRTDYEQYF. J is TRBJ2-5 and V is TRBV6-5; D is uncertain. The DNA end is a closer match to TRBJ2-7, so the J assignment may be wrong. The CDR3 loop spans 13 amino acids. Germline assignment: CDR1 MNHEY and CDR2 SVGAGI.

The chain carries TRBV19 and TRBJ1-6; 8 bases are shared with TRBD1. The CDR3 contains 16 residues. Germline V CDR1 and CDR2: LNHDA, SQIVND (reference sequence). J was trimmed by 6 bases and V by 3 bases; bases with no gene match: 7. The CDR3 nucleotides read TGTGCCAGTAGTATGTACTGGACAGGGAGTAATTCACCCCTCCACTTT. It encodes CASSMYWTGSNSPLHF.

This chain links TRBV19 with TRBJ2-7, with 8 bases fitting TRBD1. The trim removed 6 bases at V and 4 bases at J, leaving 5 bases unmatched. The CDR3 contains 13 residues. CDR1 is LNHDA and CDR2 is SQIVND in the germline V gene (reference sequence). CDR3 bases: TGTGCCAGTAGCCCGGACAGGGAGTACGAGCAGTACTTC. Translated: CASSPDREYEQYF. The variable domain in full, with the rest retrieved from reference TRBV19 and TRBJ2-7, is DGGITQSPKYLFRKEGQNVTLSCEQNLNHDAMYWYRQDPGQGLRLIYYSQIVNDFQKGDIAEGYSVSREKKESFPLTVTSAQKNPTAFYLCASSPDREYEQYFGPGTRLTVT.

This clone was observed once. Here the CDR3 DNA reads TGTGCCATCAGTGAGTCGCTAGCAGTAAGATACGAGCAGTACTTC. Translating it yields CAISESLAVRYEQYF. V usage is TRBV10-3 and J usage is TRBJ2-7, with D maybe TRBD2 (5 bases). Germline assignment: CDR1 ENHRY and CDR2 SYGVKD. This CDR3 comprises 15 residues. Trimming left V 0 bases short and J 4 bases short, with 13 bases between.

The gene calls are TRBV19 and TRBJ1-2; D is unclear. V was cut by 5 bases and J by 4 bases, with 17 bases left in between. Germline-derived CDR1 and CDR2 are LNHDA and SQIVND (reference sequence). CDR3 length: 15 residues. CDR3 DNA sequence: TGTGCCAGTAGTTTTGCTACGGTTAGAGTCTATGGCTACACCTTC. Translated, it gives CASSFATVRVYGYTF.

This clone was found a few times. V gene TRBV10-1 combines with J gene TRBJ1-1, with a weak D call TRBD1 (6 bases). Germline CDR1 and CDR2: WNHNN and SYGVQD (reference sequence). Trimming left V 7 bases short and J 0 bases short, with 12 bases between. This CDR3 has 14 amino acids. The CDR3 sequence: CASTRDIMNTEAFF. In DNA, the CDR3 is TGCGCCAGCACTAGGGACATCATGAACACTGAAGCTTTCTTT.

This clone appeared a few times. CDR3 in DNA: TGTGCCAGCAGTGAGGACAGGTTCAATCAGCCCCAGCATTTT. Amino acids: CASSEDRFNQPQHF. The gene calls are TRBV28 and TRBJ1-5; 7 positions agree with TRBD1. CDR1 and CDR2 from the germline V gene are MDHEN and SYDVKM. The V gene end was trimmed by 5 bases and the J gene end by 3 bases; junction bases not matched to a gene: 4. This CDR3 has 14 amino acids.

The chain joins TRBV25-1 to TRBJ1-1, with D perhaps TRBD1 (6 bases). V lost 2 bases, J lost 6 bases, and 13 bases lay in between. CDR3 length: 14 residues. In germline, CDR1 is MGHDK, CDR2 SYGVNS. CDR3 sequence: CASSEEGVSAEAFF. The CDR3 nucleotides read TGTGCCAGCAGTGAAGAGGGGGTGAGCGCTGAAGCTTTCTTT.

The rearrangement links TRBV5-1 to TRBJ2-1, with TRBD1 matching over 9 bases. The CDR3 covers 15 residues. Germline V lookup: CDR1 SGHRS, CDR2 YFSETQ. V lost 4 bases, J lost 0 bases, and 2 bases stayed unmatched. The DNA of the CDR3 is TGCGCCAGCAGCCGGACAGGGGCCTCCTACAATGAGCAGTTCTTC. The encoded protein is CASSRTGASYNEQFF.

The V and J genes are TRBV18 and TRBJ2-4; perhaps TRBD2 as D (5 bases). CDR3 length: 12 residues. V was pared by 2 bases and J by 7 bases, with 6 bases between. Germline V gene lookup returns CDR1 KGHSH and CDR2 LQKENI. The CDR3 coding sequence is TGTGCCAGCTCACCAGGGGAGAACATTCAGTACTTC. This gives the protein CASSPGENIQYF. The variable domain in full, completed from reference TRBV18 and TRBJ2-4, reads NAGVMQNPRHLVRRRGQEARLRCSPMKGHSHVYWYRQLPEEGLKFMVYLQKENIIDESGMPKERFSAEFPKEGPSILRIQQVVRGDSAAYFCASSPGENIQYFGAGTRLSVL.